This record concerns one TCR beta chain sequence. Measured with immunoSEQ multiplex PCR; TCRdb has only the in-frame clones, and not every one. This table has roughly 150,000 clones, roughly 90% appearing once. Germline V gives CDR1 SGHDT, CDR2 YYEEEE. Germline trimming cut 0 bases from V and 4 bases from J; bases unmatched to any gene: 10. The CDR3 is 18 amino acids. These data belong to a study of cytomegalovirus exposure and HLA in healthy donors. This rearrangement joins TRBV5-6 to TRBJ2-3, with TRBD2 matching 11 bases. This clonotype was sampled from a woman in her 30s in good health and CMV-seronegative. Material: PBMCs. The CDR3 region has the DNA TGTGCCAGCAGCTTGGGGTGGCTAGCGGGGGGATCTGCAGATACGCAGTATTTT. Protein sequence: CASSLGWLAGGSADTQYF.